This entry features one T cell receptor (beta chain) sequence. Per the original data handling: Amplified reference gene primers provided the basis for estimating nucleated cell counts. TCRdb keeps only in-frame clones here, not all; method: immunoSEQ multiplex PCR. V and J calls and clone size are given by that table; D and trimming were obtained from the DNA. The sample lists about 250,000 clones; 84% were seen once. The data stem from a study of blood T cell repertoires in COVID-19. At the level of the study: COVID-19 samples from acute and convalescent phases originated in the United States, Italy and Spain. PBMCs, B-cell-depleted T cells, or T cells were the source of the cDNA or gDNA that made up the material.

V was clipped by 4 bases and J by 0 bases, with 12 bases between them. The CDR3 totals 16 residues. Germline CDR1 is MNHEY and CDR2 is SVGAGI. The sample consisted of peripheral blood. The receptor comes from a woman aged 40 to 50 who had recovered from COVID-19. The rearrangement links TRBV6-5 to TRBJ1-4; D is perhaps TRBD1 (5 bases). CDR3 in amino acids: CASSSGTPATNEKLFF. The CDR3 region has the DNA TGTGCCAGCAGTTCCGGGACTCCAGCAACTAATGAAAAACTGTTTTTT.